The 9 T cell receptor beta chains reported below all come from one sample, sequenced in a study of T cells in Graves' hyperthyroidism and ophthalmopathy. RNA transcripts provided the source from which TCR beta CDR3 regions were amplified. RT-PCR in the first round (using the HTBI primer set) targeted the TCR CDR3. TCRdb processed the multiplex PCR reads anew with MiXCR; each CDR3 protein has one entry. The sample consists of about 560,000 distinct CDR3 sequences, 46% of them appearing once. The specimen was peripheral blood or thyroid tissue (not recorded which). The source of these receptors is a woman between 18 and 29 years old with Graves' hyperthyroidism.

This clonotype was detected ten times or more. This rearrangement joins TRBV7-2 to TRBJ1-6; no firm D call. This CDR3 comprises 13 residues. V lost 3 bases, J lost 5 bases, and 5 bases lay in between. Germline V CDR1 and CDR2: SGHTA, FQGNSA. CDR3 sequence: CASSFGDNSPLHF. The CDR3 DNA follows: TGTGCCAGCAGCTTCGGAGATAATTCACCCCTCCACTTT. Supplemented by reference TRBV7-2 and TRBJ1-6, the full variable domain reads GAGVSQSPSNKVTEKGKDVELRCDPISGHTALYWYRQSLGQGLEFLIYFQGNSAPDKSGLPSDRFSAERTGGSVSTLTIQRTQQEDSAVYLCASSFGDNSPLHFGNGTRLTVT.

In this sample, this clonotype turned up a few times. The gene calls are TRBV7-3 and TRBJ2-5, with 16 bases lining up with TRBD2. Germline trimming cut 4 bases from V and 5 bases from J; bases unmatched to any gene: 4. This CDR3 has 16 amino acids. CDR1 SGHTA and CDR2 FQGTGA come from the germline V gene. This chain's CDR3 is CASSSGLAGGSETQYF. The CDR3 DNA is TGTGCCAGCAGCTCGGGACTAGCGGGAGGGTCGGAGACCCAGTACTTC.

With regard to this clonotype: Its ends do not fully match the called genes, so a read error is possible. The genes are TRBV7-2 and TRBJ2-5, with a possible D match to TRBD2 (5 bases). This CDR3 is 18 amino acids long. CDR1 and CDR2 from the germline V gene are SGHTA and FQGNSA. The CDR3 DNA is TGCGCCAGCAGCCAATCTCGGGATTCCAGCGTGTACCAAGAGACCCAGTACTTC. It codes for CASSQSRDSSVYQETQYF.

This rearrangement joins TRBV12-5 to TRBJ2-5; TRBD2 aligns across 12 bases. Germline CDR1 reads LGHNT; CDR2 reads FRNRAP. Unmatched junction bases numbered 2, after V lost 5 bases and J lost 4 bases. The CDR3 length is 14 residues. For the CDR3, the DNA is TGTGCTAGTGGTATGGGACTAGCGGGAGAGACCCAGTACTTC. Protein sequence: CASGMGLAGETQYF.

The V and J genes are TRBV25-1 and TRBJ1-2, with 7 bases that match TRBD1. CDR1 is MGHDK, CDR2 SYGVNS, per germline. This CDR3 contains 15 residues. Germline trimming cut 8 bases from V and 2 bases from J; bases unmatched to any gene: 11. This chain's CDR3 is CASADPGTDNYGYTF. In DNA, the CDR3 is TGTGCCAGCGCTGACCCTGGGACAGACAACTATGGCTACACCTTC.

A note on this clonotype: A much larger clone is a single base away; this may be a read error. V gene TRBV29-1 combines with J gene TRBJ1-1; D is unresolved. V gave up 1 base and J gave up 4 bases, with 13 bases separating them. The CDR3 extends over 14 amino acids. CDR1 SQVTM and CDR2 ANQGSEA come from the germline V gene. This CDR3 reads CSVEVGRAATEAFF. CDR3 nucleotide sequence: TGCAGCGTTGAAGTAGGGAGGGCGGCCACTGAAGCTTTCTTT.

This chain joins TRBV20-1 and TRBJ1-5; TRBD1 matches at 8 bases. CDR3 length equals 12 residues. CDR1 DFQATT and CDR2 SNEGSKA come from the germline V gene (reference sequence). The ends lost 5 bases at V and 6 bases at J; junction bases unmatched: 3. CDR3 coding DNA: TGCAGTGCTGAGGACAGGGTTCAGCCCCAGCATTTT. As protein: CSAEDRVQPQHF.

The sample holds a few counts of this clonotype. The J gene is TRBJ2-3, the V gene TRBV10-3; 10 positions agree with TRBD2. From germline, CDR1 is ENHRY and CDR2 SYGVKD. The ends lost 10 bases at V and 4 bases at J; junction bases unmatched: 11. CDR3 length equals 15 residues. The CDR3 sequence: CASSLSSGGADTQYF. The CDR3 DNA reads as TGTGCCAGCAGCCTTTCGAGCGGGGGGGCAGATACGCAGTATTTT.

CDR3 in DNA: TGTGCCAGCAGCCGCGGACAGGGGAGCGCTGAAGCTTTCTTT. It yields the protein CASSRGQGSAEAFF. The rearrangement joins TRBV7-4 to TRBJ1-1; TRBD1 matches 9 bases. CDR1 and CDR2 from the germline V gene are SGHVT and SQSDAQ. This CDR3 comprises 14 residues. Losses at the gene ends were 5 bases for V and 6 bases for J; bases not matched to a gene: 7.